Listed here are 3 T cell receptor beta chains from one sample, sequenced in a study of identical twins. Via MiXCR, TCRdb re-called the 5' RACE reads, giving one row per CDR3 protein. This table has a few hundred thousand distinct CDR3 sequences, about a fifth appearing once. Sequencing was performed on naive T cells sorted from blood. The receptor source for this set is a man aged 50 to 60 in good health.

V gene TRBV20-1 combines with J gene TRBJ2-1; TRBD2 matches 16 bases. Germline V gene lookup returns CDR1 DFQATT and CDR2 SNEGSKA (reference sequence). J gave up 8 bases and V 5 bases, and 6 bases lay outside the gene matches. This CDR3 comprises 15 residues. The CDR3 loop is CSAPGLAGGSDEQFF. The CDR3 DNA reads TGCAGTGCTCCGGGACTAGCGGGGGGGTCCGATGAGCAGTTCTTC.

The rearrangement joins TRBV6-2 or TRBV6-3 to TRBJ2-3; D gene unclear. There are 13 residues in the CDR3. Germline CDR1 is MNHEY and CDR2 is SVGEGT. Trimming left V 4 bases short and J 5 bases short, with 10 bases between. The chain's CDR3 is CASSFSPGDTQYF. CDR3 nucleotide sequence: TGTGCCAGCAGTTTTAGTCCGGGAGATACGCAGTATTTT.

The table lists this clonotype with a few counts. The chain combines TRBV6-1 with TRBJ2-2; either TRBD1 or TRBD2 may fit D (5 bases each). Per germline, CDR1 MNHNS and CDR2 SASEGT. CDR3 length equals 15 residues. V was trimmed by 1 base and J by 4 bases, leaving 10 bases between them. The chain's CDR3 is CASSEVIGTTGELFF. The DNA of the CDR3 is TGTGCCAGCAGTGAAGTTATCGGGACCACCGGGGAGCTGTTTTTT.